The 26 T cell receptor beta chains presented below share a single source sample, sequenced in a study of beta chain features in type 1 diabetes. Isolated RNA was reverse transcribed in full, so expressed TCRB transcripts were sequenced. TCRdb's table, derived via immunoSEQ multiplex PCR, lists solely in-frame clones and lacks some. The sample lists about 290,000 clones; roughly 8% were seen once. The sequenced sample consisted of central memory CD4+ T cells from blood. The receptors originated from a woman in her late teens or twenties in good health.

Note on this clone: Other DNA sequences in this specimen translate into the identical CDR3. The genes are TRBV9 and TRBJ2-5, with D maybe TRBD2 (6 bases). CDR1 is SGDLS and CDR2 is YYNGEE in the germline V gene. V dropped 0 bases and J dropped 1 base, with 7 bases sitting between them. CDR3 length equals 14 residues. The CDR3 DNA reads TGTGCCAGCAGCGTAGTAGCGGCCCAAGAGACCCAGTACTTC. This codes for CASSVVAAQETQYF.

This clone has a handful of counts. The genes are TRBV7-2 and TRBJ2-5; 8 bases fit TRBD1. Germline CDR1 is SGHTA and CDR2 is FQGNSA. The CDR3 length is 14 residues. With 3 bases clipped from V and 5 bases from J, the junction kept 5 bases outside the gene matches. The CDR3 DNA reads TGTGCCAGCAGCTTGGACAGGGACGGCGAGACCCAGTACTTC. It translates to CASSLDRDGETQYF. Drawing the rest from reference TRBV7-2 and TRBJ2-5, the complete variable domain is GAGVSQSPSNKVTEKGKDVELRCDPISGHTALYWYRQSLGQGLEFLIYFQGNSAPDKSGLPSDRFSAERTGGSVSTLTIQRTQQEDSAVYLCASSLDRDGETQYFGPGTRLLVL.

The CDR3, as DNA: TGTGCCACCGGGGGAGGCACAGATACGCAGTATTTT. Encoded protein: CATGGGTDTQYF. V gene TRBV10-3 combines with J gene TRBJ2-3, with D maybe TRBD2 (6 bases). Trimming took 10 bases from V and 1 from J, leaving 9 bases between them. The CDR3 loop spans 12 amino acids. The germline CDR1 and CDR2 sequences are ENHRY and SYGVKD.

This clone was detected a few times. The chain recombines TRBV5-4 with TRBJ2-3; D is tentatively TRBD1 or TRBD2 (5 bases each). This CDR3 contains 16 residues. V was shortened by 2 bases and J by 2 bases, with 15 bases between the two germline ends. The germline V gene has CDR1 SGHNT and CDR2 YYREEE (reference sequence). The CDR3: CASSLEGRAFTDTQYF. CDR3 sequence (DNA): TGTGCCAGCAGCTTAGAGGGACGAGCTTTCACAGATACGCAGTATTTT.

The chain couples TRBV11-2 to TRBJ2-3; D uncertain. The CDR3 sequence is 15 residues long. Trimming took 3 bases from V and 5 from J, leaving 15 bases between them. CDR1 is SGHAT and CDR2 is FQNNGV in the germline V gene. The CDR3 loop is CASSFGPTRGDTQYF. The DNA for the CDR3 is TGTGCCAGCAGCTTCGGACCAACCCGCGGAGATACGCAGTATTTT.

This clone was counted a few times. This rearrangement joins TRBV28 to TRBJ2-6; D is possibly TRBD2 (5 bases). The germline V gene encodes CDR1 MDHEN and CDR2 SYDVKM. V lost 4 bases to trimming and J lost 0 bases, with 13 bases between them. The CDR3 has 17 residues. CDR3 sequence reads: CASSSWSAGSGANVLTF. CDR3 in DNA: TGTGCCAGCAGTTCTTGGAGCGCGGGCTCTGGGGCCAACGTCCTGACTTTC.

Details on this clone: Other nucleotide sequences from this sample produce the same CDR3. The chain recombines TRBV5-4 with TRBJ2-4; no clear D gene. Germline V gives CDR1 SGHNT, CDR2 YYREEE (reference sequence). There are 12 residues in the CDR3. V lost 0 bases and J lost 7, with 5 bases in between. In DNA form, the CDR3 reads TGTGCCAGCAGCTTGGACCGTAACATTCAGTACTTC. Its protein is CASSLDRNIQYF.

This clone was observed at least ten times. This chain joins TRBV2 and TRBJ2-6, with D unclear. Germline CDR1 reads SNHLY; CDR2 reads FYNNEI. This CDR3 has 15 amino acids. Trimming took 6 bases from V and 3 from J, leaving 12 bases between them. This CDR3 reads CASSAVGFGANVLTF. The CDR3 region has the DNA TGTGCCAGCAGCGCAGTCGGCTTTGGGGCCAACGTCCTGACTTTC.

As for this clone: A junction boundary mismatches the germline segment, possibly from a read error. CDR3 DNA: TGTGCTAGCAGCGCCGGGACAGCCTACGAGCAGTACTTC. Translated: CASSAGTAYEQYF. V and J are TRBV7-7 and TRBJ2-7; 7 bases align to TRBD1. Germline CDR1 SSHAT, CDR2 FNYEAQ (reference sequence). The CDR3 runs to 13 residues.

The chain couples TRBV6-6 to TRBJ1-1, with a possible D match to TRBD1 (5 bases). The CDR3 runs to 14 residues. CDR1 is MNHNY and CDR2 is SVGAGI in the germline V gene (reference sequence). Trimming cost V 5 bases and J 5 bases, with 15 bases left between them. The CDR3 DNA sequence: TGTGCCAGCAGTCCACGGCCCAGGGCGACTGAAGCTTTCTTT. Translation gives CASSPRPRATEAFF.

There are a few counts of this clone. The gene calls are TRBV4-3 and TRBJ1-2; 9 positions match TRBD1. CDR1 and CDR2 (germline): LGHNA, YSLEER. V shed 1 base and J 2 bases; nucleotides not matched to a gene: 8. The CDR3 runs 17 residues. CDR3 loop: CASSQVTPGTGNYGYTF. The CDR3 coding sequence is TGCGCCAGCAGCCAAGTGACGCCCGGGACAGGGAACTATGGCTACACCTTC.

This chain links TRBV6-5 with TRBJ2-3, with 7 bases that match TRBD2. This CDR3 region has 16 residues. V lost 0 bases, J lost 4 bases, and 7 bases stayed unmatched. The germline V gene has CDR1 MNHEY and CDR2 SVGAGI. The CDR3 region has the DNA TGTGCCAGCAGTTACTCGGGCGGGAGCCGGCCAGATACGCAGTATTTT. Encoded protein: CASSYSGGSRPDTQYF.

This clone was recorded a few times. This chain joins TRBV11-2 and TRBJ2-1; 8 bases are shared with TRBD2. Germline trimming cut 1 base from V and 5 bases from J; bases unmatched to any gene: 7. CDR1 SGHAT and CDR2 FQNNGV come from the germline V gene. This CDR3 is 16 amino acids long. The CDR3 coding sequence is TGTGCCAGCAGCTTAGGCGTCGGGACTAGAAACAATGAGCAGTTCTTC. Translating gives CASSLGVGTRNNEQFF.

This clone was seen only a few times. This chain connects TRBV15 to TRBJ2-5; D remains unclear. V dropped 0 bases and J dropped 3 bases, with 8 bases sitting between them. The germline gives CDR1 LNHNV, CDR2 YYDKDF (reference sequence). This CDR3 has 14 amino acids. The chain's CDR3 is CATSRDRVEETQYF. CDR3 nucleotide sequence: TGTGCCACCAGCAGAGATCGTGTGGAAGAGACCCAGTACTTC.

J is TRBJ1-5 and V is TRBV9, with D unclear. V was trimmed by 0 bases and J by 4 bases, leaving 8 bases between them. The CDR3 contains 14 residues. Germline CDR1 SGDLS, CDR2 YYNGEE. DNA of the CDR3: TGTGCCAGCAGCGTAGGCGGAGCAAATCAGCCCCAGCATTTT. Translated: CASSVGGANQPQHF.

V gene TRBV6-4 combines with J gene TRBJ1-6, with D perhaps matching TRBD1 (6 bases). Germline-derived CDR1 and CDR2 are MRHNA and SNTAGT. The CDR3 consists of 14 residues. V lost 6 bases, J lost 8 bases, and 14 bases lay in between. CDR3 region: CASSVQGGDSPLHF. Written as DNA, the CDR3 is TGTGCCAGCAGCGTACAGGGAGGGGATTCACCCCTCCACTTT.

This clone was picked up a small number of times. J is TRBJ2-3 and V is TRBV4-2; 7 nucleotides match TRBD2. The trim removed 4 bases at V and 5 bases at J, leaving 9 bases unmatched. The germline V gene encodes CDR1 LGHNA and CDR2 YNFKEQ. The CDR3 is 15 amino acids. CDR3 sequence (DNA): TGTGCCAGCAGCCTCGCCTGGGAGGGGAGAGATACGCAGTATTTT. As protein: CASSLAWEGRDTQYF.

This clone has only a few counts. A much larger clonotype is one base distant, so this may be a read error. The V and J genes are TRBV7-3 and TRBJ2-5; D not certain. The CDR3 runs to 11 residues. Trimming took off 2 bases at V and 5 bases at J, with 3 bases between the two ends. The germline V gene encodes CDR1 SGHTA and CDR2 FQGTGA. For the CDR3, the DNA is TGTGCCAGCAGCTTATTGGAGACCCAGTACTTC. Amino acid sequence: CASSLLETQYF.

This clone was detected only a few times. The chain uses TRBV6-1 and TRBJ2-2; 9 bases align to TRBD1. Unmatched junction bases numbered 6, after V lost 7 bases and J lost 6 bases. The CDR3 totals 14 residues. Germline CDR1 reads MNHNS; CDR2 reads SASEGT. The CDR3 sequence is CASIPGQGAGELFF. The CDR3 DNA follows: TGTGCCAGCATACCGGGACAGGGAGCCGGGGAGCTGTTTTTT.

DNA for the CDR3: TGTGCCAGCAGCCGCGGGGGCTCTGGGGCCAACGTCCTGACTTTC. Translation gives CASSRGGSGANVLTF. The genes are TRBV9 and TRBJ2-6, with 7 bases identical to TRBD2. Losses at the gene ends were 4 bases for V and 0 bases for J; bases not matched to a gene: 1. The CDR3 is 15 residues long. Germline CDR1 reads SGDLS; CDR2 reads YYNGEE.

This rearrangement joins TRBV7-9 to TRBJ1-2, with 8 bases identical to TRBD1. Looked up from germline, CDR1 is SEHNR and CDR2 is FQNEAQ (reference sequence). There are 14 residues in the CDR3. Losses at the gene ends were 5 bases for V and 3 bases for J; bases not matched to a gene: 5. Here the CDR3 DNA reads TGTGCCAGCAGCCGCGTGACAGGGGACTATGGCTACACCTTC. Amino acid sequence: CASSRVTGDYGYTF.

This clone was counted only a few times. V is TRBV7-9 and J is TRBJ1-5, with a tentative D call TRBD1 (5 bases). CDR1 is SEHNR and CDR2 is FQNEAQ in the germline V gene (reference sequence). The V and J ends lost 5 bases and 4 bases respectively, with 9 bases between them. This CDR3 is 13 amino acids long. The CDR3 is CASSRRDNQPQHF. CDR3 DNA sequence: TGTGCCAGCAGCCGCAGGGATAATCAGCCCCAGCATTTT.

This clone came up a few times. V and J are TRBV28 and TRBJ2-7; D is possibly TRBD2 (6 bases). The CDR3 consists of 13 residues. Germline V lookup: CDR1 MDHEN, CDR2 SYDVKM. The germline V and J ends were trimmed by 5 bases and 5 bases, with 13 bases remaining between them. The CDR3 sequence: CASSLGGWNEQYV. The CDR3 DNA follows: TGTGCCAGCAGTCTTGGAGGGTGGAACGAGCAGTACGTC.

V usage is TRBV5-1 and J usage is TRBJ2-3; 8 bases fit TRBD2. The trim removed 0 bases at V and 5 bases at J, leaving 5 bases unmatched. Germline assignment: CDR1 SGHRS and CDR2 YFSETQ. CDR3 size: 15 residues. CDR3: CASSLGRGAGDTQYF. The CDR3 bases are TGCGCCAGCAGCTTGGGGCGGGGGGCCGGAGATACGCAGTATTTT.

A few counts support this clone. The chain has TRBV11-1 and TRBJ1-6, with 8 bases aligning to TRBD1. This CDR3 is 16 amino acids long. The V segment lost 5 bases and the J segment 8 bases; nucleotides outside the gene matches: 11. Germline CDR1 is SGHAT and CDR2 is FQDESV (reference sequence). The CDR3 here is CASSPTDRAGDSPLHF. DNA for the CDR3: TGTGCCAGCAGCCCAACGGACAGGGCCGGGGATTCACCCCTCCACTTT. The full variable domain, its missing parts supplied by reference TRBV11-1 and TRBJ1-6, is EAEVAQSPRYKITEKSQAVAFWCDPISGHATLYWYRQILGQGPELLVQFQDESVVDDSQLPKDRFSAERLKGVDSTLKIQPAELGDSAMYLCASSPTDRAGDSPLHFGNGTRLTVT.

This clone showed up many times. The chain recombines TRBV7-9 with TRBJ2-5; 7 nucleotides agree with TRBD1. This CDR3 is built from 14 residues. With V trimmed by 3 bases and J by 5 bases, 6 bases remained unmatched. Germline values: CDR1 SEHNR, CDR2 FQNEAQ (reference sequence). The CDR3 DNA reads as TGTGCCAGCAGCTTCGGACAGGTGGAGGAGACCCAGTACTTC. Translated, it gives CASSFGQVEETQYF.